A selection of T cell receptor beta chains follows, all from one sample in a study of shared clonotypes between healthy human individuals. Method: immunoSEQ multiplex PCR; TCRdb's copy keeps in-frame clones and lacks some. The repertoire holds 190,000 or so clones, with approximately 60% as singletons. Source material: memory CD4+ T cells sorted from blood. Source of these receptors: a man aged 30 to 45 in good health. CDR3s include the opening cysteine and the closing phenylalanine or tryptophan. The order of the fields is D gene, V gene, CDR3 protein. D genes are given only for firm matches.

D: .
V: TRBV7-8
CDR3: CASSARDKSNQPQHF

D: .
V: TRBV5-5
CDR3: CASSLINQPQHF

D: TRBD1
V: TRBV19
CDR3: CASTSGQGASSYGYTF

D: .
V: TRBV4-2
CDR3: CASSQDKETQYF

D: .
V: TRBV10-3
CDR3: CATVRDTRETQYF

D: .
V: TRBV7-3
CDR3: CASILGEQNTEAFF

D: .
V: TRBV5-1
CDR3: CASSSDGGGAQYF

D: .
V: TRBV19
CDR3: CASQGIRNTEAFF

D: .
V: TRBV6-5
CDR3: CASSYSINEKLFF

D: .
V: TRBV28
CDR3: CASSLYSRLEEQYF

D: .
V: TRBV15
CDR3: CATSRDRSGNQPQHF

D: TRBD1
V: TRBV19
CDR3: CASSKDRGLVEQFF

D: TRBD1
V: TRBV11-1
CDR3: CASSSDRDRGPNEQFF

D: .
V: TRBV7-2
CDR3: CASSLLMGNTIYF

D: .
V: TRBV11-2
CDR3: CASSLVWGNRVTEAFF

D: .
V: TRBV5-1
CDR3: CASSLAAGRNGNTIYF

D: .
V: TRBV4-1
CDR3: CASSQEPGRTSYNEQFF

D: .
V: TRBV12-5
CDR3: CASGLDTVGTEAFF

D: .
V: TRBV28
CDR3: CASSKGQQTGFGNTIYF

D: TRBD2
V: TRBV10-3
CDR3: CAISDPGTSRYYNEQFF

D: TRBD1
V: TRBV28
CDR3: CASSSRDRGSQETQYF

D: TRBD2
V: TRBV10-3
CDR3: CATLQTSGTYNEQFF

D: TRBD2
V: TRBV18
CDR3: CASSPPGRASYEQYF

D: TRBD2
V: TRBV27
CDR3: CASSSKPSGTETQYF

D: .
V: TRBV7-4
CDR3: CASSSGTDHNEQFF

D: .
V: TRBV6-6
CDR3: CASSYPDSNQPQHF

D: .
V: TRBV5-4
CDR3: CASSPPSNTGELFF

D: .
V: TRBV29-1
CDR3: CSVEEEYGYTF

D: .
V: TRBV13
CDR3: CASSFNRLSYEQYF

D: TRBD2
V: TRBV7-2
CDR3: CASSLALASGMNTGELFF

D: .
V: TRBV7-2
CDR3: CASSLVGVEAFF

D: TRBD2
V: TRBV7-2
CDR3: CASSTGGIETQYF

D: TRBD2
V: TRBV29-1
CDR3: CSAVAGGKTDTQYF

D: TRBD1
V: TRBV2
CDR3: CASSQQGAANEKLFF

D: .
V: TRBV18
CDR3: CASSPPGPLPLYEQYF

D: .
V: TRBV7-3
CDR3: CASSLRGSGSAFF

D: .
V: TRBV18
CDR3: CASSRQGLNEKLFF

D: TRBD2
V: TRBV5-4
CDR3: CASSPEGGRSEQYF